These 8 T cell receptor beta chains share one sample of origin, sequenced in a study of blood T cell repertoires in COVID-19. Sequenced by immunoSEQ multiplex PCR; TCRdb stores in-frame clones only, minus some. Among approximately 190,000 clones, roughly 84% were seen once, and the ten largest hold around 2.9%. Input material: PBMCs or T cells enriched from blood (not recorded which). The receptors derive from a woman between 25 and 40 years old who had been exposed to COVID-19.

The chain couples TRBV11-2 to TRBJ1-1, with D perhaps TRBD1 (6 bases). The V and J ends lost 4 bases and 7 bases respectively, with 25 bases between them. The CDR3 runs to 17 residues. CDR1 and CDR2 (germline): SGHAT, FQNNGV. CDR3 loop: CASSYAVLNRVWGEAFF. CDR3 nucleotides: TGTGCCAGCAGCTACGCTGTTCTTAACAGGGTGTGGGGTGAAGCTTTCTTT.

The chain has TRBV3-1 (or the pseudogene TRBV3-2) and TRBJ1-1; D unresolved. V was pared by 4 bases and J by 0 bases, with 12 bases between. Germline assignment: CDR1 LGHDT and CDR2 YNNKEL (reference sequence). The length of the CDR3 is 15 residues. The CDR3 DNA follows: TGTGCCAGCAGCCTCTCTGGCATAATGAACACTGAAGCTTTCTTT. This gives the protein CASSLSGIMNTEAFF.

The V call is TRBV20-1, the J call TRBJ1-1; D gene unclear. The CDR3 spans 11 residues. Per the germline V gene, CDR1 is DFQATT and CDR2 is SNEGSKA (reference sequence). The V gene lost 5 bases and the J gene lost 7 bases, with 11 bases spanning the gap. The CDR3 DNA follows: TGCAGTGCTTCAGCGGTCCTTGAAGCTTTCTTT. Its protein product is CSASAVLEAFF.

The genes are TRBV25-1 and TRBJ2-7; D is ambiguous. The CDR3 extends over 13 amino acids. V lost 7 bases and J 6 bases, leaving 16 bases between the germline ends. Germline V lookup: CDR1 MGHDK, CDR2 SYGVNS. The CDR3 loop reads CASKEGLVGEQYF. DNA for the CDR3: TGTGCCAGCAAAGAAGGCCTAGTCGGCGAGCAGTACTTC.

This clone was observed a handful of times. This chain links TRBV5-1 with TRBJ2-7; TRBD1 aligns across 11 bases. V was pared by 3 bases and J by 5 bases, with 7 bases of the junction left unmatched. This CDR3 comprises 15 residues. Per the germline V gene, CDR1 is SGHRS and CDR2 is YFSETQ. CDR3 bases: TGCGCCAGCAGCTCACGGGACAGGGGGGATGACGAGCAGTACTTC. This encodes CASSSRDRGDDEQYF. The full variable domain, completed using reference TRBV5-1 and TRBJ2-7, is KAGVTQTPRYLIKTRGQQVTLSCSPISGHRSVSWYQQTPGQGLQFLFEYFSETQRNKGNFPGRFSGRQFSNSRSEMNVSTLELGDSALYLCASSSRDRGDDEQYFGPGTRLTVT.

V is TRBV6-5 and J is TRBJ1-6; D remains unclear. The germline V gene has CDR1 MNHEY and CDR2 SVGAGI. Trimming removed 5 bases from V and 0 bases from J, with 5 bases in between. The length of the CDR3 is 14 residues. CDR3 protein: CASSTSSYNSPLHF. Here the CDR3 DNA reads TGTGCCAGCAGTACGAGCTCCTATAATTCACCCCTCCACTTT.

The gene calls are TRBV7-9 and TRBJ1-1; a possible D gene is TRBD1 (6 bases). V lost 4 bases and J lost 5, with 17 bases in between. The germline gives CDR1 SEHNR, CDR2 FQNEAQ (reference sequence). The CDR3 totals 15 residues. CDR3: CASSSPTGFNTEAFF. The CDR3 DNA reads TGTGCCAGCAGCTCCCCCACAGGGTTTAATACTGAAGCTTTCTTT.

The CDR3 reads CASSSRQGTNEKLFF. The DNA of the CDR3 is TGTGCCAGCAGCTCCCGACAGGGGACTAATGAAAAACTGTTTTTT. V is TRBV14 and J is TRBJ1-4; TRBD1 matches at 8 bases. There are 15 residues in the CDR3. Trimming took 5 bases from V and 2 from J; bases not matched to a gene: 4. From germline, CDR1 is SGHDN and CDR2 FVKESK. Full variable domain (rest looked up from reference TRBV14 and TRBJ1-4): EAGVTQFPSHSVIEKGQTVTLRCDPISGHDNLYWYRRVMGKEIKFLLHFVKESKQDESGMPNNRFLAERTGGTYSTLKVQPAELEDSGVYFCASSSRQGTNEKLFFGSGTQLSVL.